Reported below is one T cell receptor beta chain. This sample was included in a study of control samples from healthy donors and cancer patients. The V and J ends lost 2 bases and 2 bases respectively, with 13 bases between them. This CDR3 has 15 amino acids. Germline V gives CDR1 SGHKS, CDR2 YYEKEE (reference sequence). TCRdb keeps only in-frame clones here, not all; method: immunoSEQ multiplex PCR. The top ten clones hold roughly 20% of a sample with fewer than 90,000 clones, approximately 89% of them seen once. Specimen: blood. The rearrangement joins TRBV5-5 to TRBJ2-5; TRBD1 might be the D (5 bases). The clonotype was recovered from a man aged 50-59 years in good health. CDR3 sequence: CASSFKHGAQETQYF. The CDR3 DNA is TGTGCCAGCAGCTTTAAACATGGGGCGCAAGAGACCCAGTACTTC.